A selection of T cell receptor beta chains follows, all from one sample in a study of breast tumors, draining lymph nodes, adjacent tissues. TCRdb analysed the multiplex PCR reads with MiXCR anew, one entry per CDR3 protein. The sample comprises approximately 230,000 distinct CDR3 sequences, under 40% of which are singletons, and 3% to 4% rests with the top ten. The specimen sequenced was axillary lymph node tissue. Source of these receptors: a female donor with breast cancer. Some clones in this sample may be carry-over from other donors' samples. The CDR3 runs from the conserved cysteine through the conserved F or W. A D gene is named only where the DNA matches it firmly. Part of the rows lack a size; the others show once, few, many or a class for expanded clones.

many,TRBJ1-6,TRBV2,TRBD1,CASTGTGESPLHF,TGTGCCAGCACCGGGACAGGGGAATCACCCCTCCACTTT
.,TRBJ2-1,TRBV7-6,TRBD2,CASTPGLGNEKQFF,TGTGCCAGCACCCCGGGACTAGGCAATGAGAAGCAGTTCTTC
many,TRBJ2-5,TRBV7-9,.,CASSRADGTQYF,TGTGCCAGCAGTCGAGCTGATGGGACCCAGTACTTC
.,TRBJ2-5,TRBV20-1,TRBD2,CSARGAGPYNETQYF,TGCAGTGCTAGAGGAGCGGGACCCTACAATGAGACCCAGTACTTC
many,TRBJ2-3,TRBV20-1,.,CSALLLRDTQYF,TGCAGTGCCTTGCTTCTGCGAGATACGCAGTATTTT
many,TRBJ1-3,TRBV29-1,.,CSVEDRQRGNTIYF,TGCAGCGTTGAAGATCGGCAACGTGGAAACACCATATATTTT
many,TRBJ2-2,TRBV9,.,CASSVVPGVNTGELFF,TGTGCCAGCAGCGTAGTGCCCGGGGTCAACACCGGGGAGCTGTTTTTT
.,TRBJ2-1,TRBV7-7,TRBD1,CASSPDRTIYNEQFF,TGTGCTAGCAGCCCGGACAGGACCATCTACAATGAGCAGTTCTTC
many,TRBJ2-7,TRBV2,.,CASSDVPAGPYEQYF,TGTGCCAGCAGTGACGTCCCGGCAGGGCCCTACGAGCAGTACTTC
.,TRBJ2-7,TRBV20-1,TRBD2,CSARGLAGGPSYEQYF,TGCAGTGCTAGGGGACTAGCGGGAGGGCCCTCCTACGAGCAGTACTTC
many,TRBJ2-6,TRBV11-3,.,CASSYTGSSGANVLTF,TGTGCCAGCAGCTACACGGGCAGCTCTGGGGCCAACGTCCTGACTTTC
.,TRBJ1-2,TRBV12-3/TRBV12-4,TRBD1,CASRPGTAGYGYTF,TGTGCCAGCAGACCCGGGACAGCAGGATATGGCTACACCTTC
many,TRBJ2-3,TRBV13,.,CASSLTTPGTQYF,TGTGCCAGCAGCTTAACTACCCCCGGAACGCAGTATTTT
.,TRBJ1-4,TRBV2,TRBD1,CASSDRQGGNEKLFF,TGTGCCAGCAGTGACAGACAGGGAGGTAATGAAAAACTGTTTTTT
.,TRBJ2-5,TRBV7-7,.,CASSLAGQKETQYF,TGTGCTAGCAGCTTGGCAGGGCAAAAAGAGACCCAGTACTTC
.,TRBJ1-6,TRBV2,TRBD1,CASGTGGYSPLHF,TGTGCCAGCGGTACAGGGGGCTATTCACCCCTCCACTTT
many,TRBJ2-7,TRBV5-5,.,CASRVVDEQYF,TGTGCCAGCCGGGTGGTCGACGAGCAGTACTTC
.,TRBJ2-7,TRBV20-1,TRBD1,CSAETGGYEQYF,TGCAGTGCTGAGACAGGGGGCTACGAGCAGTACTTC
many,TRBJ2-2,TRBV7-6,TRBD1,CASSAQQGSNTGELFF,TGTGCCAGCAGCGCCCAACAGGGGTCGAACACCGGGGAGCTGTTTTTT
many,TRBJ2-3,TRBV20-1,TRBD2,CSALISGRTADTQYF,TGCAGTGCTCTAATTAGCGGGAGGACCGCAGATACGCAGTATTTT
once,TRBJ1-6,TRBV7-3,.,CASSLERLGNSPLHF,TGTGCCAGCAGCTTAGAAAGATTGGGCAATTCACCCCTCCACTTT
many,TRBJ2-7,TRBV4-3,TRBD2,CASSQDFTSGGSYEQYF,TGCGCCAGCAGCCAAGATTTTACTAGCGGGGGCTCCTACGAGCAGTACTTC
many,TRBJ1-2,TRBV5-6,TRBD1,CASSSTGTEGGYTF,TGTGCCAGCAGCTCCACCGGGACAGAGGGCGGCTACACCTTC
many,TRBJ2-7,TRBV6-1,.,CASMLNSYEQYF,TGTGCCAGCATGCTTAACAGCTACGAGCAGTACTTC
many,TRBJ2-7,TRBV5-1,.,CASSLYGGRQNYEQYF,TGCGCCAGCAGCTTGTACGGGGGTCGACAGAACTACGAGCAGTACTTC
.,TRBJ2-1,TRBV5-8,TRBD2,CASSSSGGAFGEQFF,TGTGCCAGCAGCTCTAGCGGGGGGGCCTTCGGTGAGCAGTTCTTC
many,TRBJ1-6,TRBV7-6,TRBD1,CASSLGTGGFGNSPLHF,TGTGCCAGCAGCTTAGGGACAGGGGGTTTTGGTAATTCACCCCTCCACTTT
.,TRBJ2-6,TRBV12-3/TRBV12-4,TRBD2,CASSSRLAGGWAGANVLTF,TGTGCCAGCAGTTCCCGACTAGCGGGAGGGTGGGCTGGGGCCAACGTCCTGACTTTC
many,TRBJ2-5,TRBV5-4,TRBD2,CASRPGLAVKETQYF,TGTGCCAGCAGGCCGGGACTAGCGGTTAAAGAGACCCAGTACTTC
many,TRBJ1-3,TRBV7-8,TRBD1,CASSPDRGHGNTIYF,TGTGCCAGCAGCCCCGACAGGGGGCATGGAAACACCATATATTTT
many,TRBJ2-7,TRBV5-1,.,CASSLDRTSYEQYF,TGCGCCAGCAGCTTAGACAGGACTTCCTACGAGCAGTACTTC
many,TRBJ2-7,TRBV7-6,.,CASSLGGVTYEQYF,TGTGCCAGCAGCTTAGGCGGGGTTACCTACGAGCAGTACTTC
few,TRBJ1-6,TRBV6-5,.,CASSHPGSRSPLHF,TGTGCCAGCAGTCACCCAGGGTCTCGGTCACCCCTCCACTTT